This T cell receptor beta chain originates from a study of blood T cell repertoires in COVID-19. Some clones are missing from TCRdb's copy, which holds only in-frame ones; the method was immunoSEQ multiplex PCR. The profile shows about 200,000 clones, 85% to 90% of them singletons. Participants, roughly 18 to 90 years old, spanned under 30 US areas. Participant-given clinical history determined each cohort assignment. The sequence was collected from a man younger than 40 who had recovered from COVID-19. The sample consisted of PBMCs or T cells enriched from blood (not recorded which).

DNA for the CDR3: TGTGCCAGCAGCTCGGCCTGGGTAGCGGGAGGAGTGCAAGAGACCCAGTACTTC. Its translation is CASSSAWVAGGVQETQYF. V is TRBV5-4 and J is TRBJ2-5; TRBD2 matches at 10 bases. The CDR3 covers 18 residues. The ends lost 3 bases at V and 2 bases at J; junction bases unmatched: 13. Germline V lookup: CDR1 SGHNT, CDR2 YYREEE (reference sequence).